The rows below give T cell receptor beta chains drawn from one sample of a study of blood T cells in healthy people across ages. MiXCR was run by TCRdb on the 5' RACE reads, yielding one entry per CDR3 protein. The table has about a million distinct CDR3 sequences, about 53% seen once. Sample: blood. The source is a woman aged 55-75 years in good health. CDR3s include the opening cysteine and the closing phenylalanine or tryptophan. Each record gives: V gene, D gene, clone size, J gene, CDR3 protein, CDR3 DNA. A D gene is named only where the DNA matches it firmly. Size is omitted from some rows. Given values are once, few, many or a class for expanded clones.

v_call: TRBV3-1; d_call: .; clone_size: few; j_call: TRBJ1-1; cdr3_aa: CASSPNQGKAFF; cdr3_nt: TGTGCCAGCAGCCCAAACCAGGGGAAAGCTTTCTTT
v_call: TRBV14; d_call: .; clone_size: .; j_call: TRBJ2-5; cdr3_aa: CASSQSLGETQYF; cdr3_nt: TGTGCCAGCAGCCAAAGTCTAGGAGAGACCCAGTACTTC
v_call: TRBV13; d_call: TRBD1; clone_size: .; j_call: TRBJ1-1; cdr3_aa: CASSKTRDRSFGNTEAFF; cdr3_nt: TGTGCCAGCAGCAAAACTAGGGACAGGAGTTTTGGGAACACTGAAGCTTTCTTT
v_call: TRBV4-2; d_call: TRBD2; clone_size: .; j_call: TRBJ2-7; cdr3_aa: CASSQNREAGAEQYF; cdr3_nt: TGTGCCAGCAGCCAAAACCGGGAAGCGGGAGCCGAGCAGTACTTC
v_call: TRBV5-1; d_call: .; clone_size: .; j_call: TRBJ1-1; cdr3_aa: CASSLLGLNTEAFF; cdr3_nt: TGCGCCAGCAGCTTGCTCGGGTTGAACACTGAAGCTTTCTTT
v_call: TRBV27; d_call: .; clone_size: .; j_call: TRBJ2-1; cdr3_aa: CASSLFRVSEQFF; cdr3_nt: TGTGCCAGCAGTTTATTTCGGGTCAGCGAGCAGTTCTTC
v_call: TRBV12-3/TRBV12-4; d_call: .; clone_size: few; j_call: TRBJ1-5; cdr3_aa: CASSRGKNQPQHF; cdr3_nt: TGTGCCAGCAGTCGGGGTAAGAATCAGCCCCAGCATTTT
v_call: TRBV7-2; d_call: .; clone_size: .; j_call: TRBJ1-6; cdr3_aa: CASSLYRDNSPLHF; cdr3_nt: TGTGCCAGCAGCTTATACAGGGATAATTCACCCCTCCACTTT
v_call: TRBV7-9; d_call: .; clone_size: .; j_call: TRBJ1-2; cdr3_aa: CASSLIGKIDNYGYTF; cdr3_nt: TGTGCCAGCAGTCTTATCGGGAAGATCGACAACTATGGCTACACCTTC
v_call: TRBV12-3/TRBV12-4; d_call: .; clone_size: .; j_call: TRBJ2-1; cdr3_aa: CASSLGSDEQFF; cdr3_nt: TGTGCCAGCAGTTTAGGGAGTGATGAGCAGTTCTTC
v_call: TRBV6-2/TRBV6-3; d_call: .; clone_size: few; j_call: TRBJ1-5; cdr3_aa: CASSFAGIQPQHF; cdr3_nt: TGTGCCAGCAGTTTCGCGGGGATTCAGCCCCAGCATTTT
v_call: TRBV28; d_call: .; clone_size: .; j_call: TRBJ2-5; cdr3_aa: CASSRTNRRQETQYF; cdr3_nt: TGTGCCAGCAGCCGAACAAATAGACGACAAGAGACCCAGTACTTC
v_call: TRBV28; d_call: .; clone_size: .; j_call: TRBJ2-7; cdr3_aa: CASRRRGRGYEQYF; cdr3_nt: TGTGCCAGCAGGCGGAGGGGGAGGGGCTACGAGCAGTACTTC
v_call: TRBV7-9; d_call: .; clone_size: .; j_call: TRBJ2-5; cdr3_aa: CASSLVLAGTETQYF; cdr3_nt: TGTGCCAGCAGCCTTGTACTAGCAGGCACAGAGACCCAGTACTTC
v_call: TRBV7-9; d_call: .; clone_size: .; j_call: TRBJ1-1; cdr3_aa: CASSSLREAFF; cdr3_nt: TGTGCCAGCAGCTCTCTAAGGGAAGCTTTCTTT
v_call: TRBV12-3/TRBV12-4; d_call: .; clone_size: .; j_call: TRBJ1-5; cdr3_aa: CASQVGPGYQPQHF; cdr3_nt: TGTGCCAGCCAAGTGGGACCCGGGTATCAGCCCCAGCATTTT
v_call: TRBV28; d_call: .; clone_size: .; j_call: TRBJ1-2; cdr3_aa: CASTTPGYGYTF; cdr3_nt: TGTGCCAGCACCACCCCCGGCTATGGCTACACCTTC
v_call: TRBV20-1; d_call: TRBD1; clone_size: .; j_call: TRBJ2-1; cdr3_aa: CSASTGGFYNEQFF; cdr3_nt: TGCAGTGCATCGACAGGGGGCTTCTACAATGAGCAGTTCTTC
v_call: TRBV6-8; d_call: .; clone_size: .; j_call: TRBJ2-7; cdr3_aa: CASSYLRESPFSYEQYF; cdr3_nt: TGTGCCAGCAGTTACCTTCGTGAGTCCCCCTTCTCCTACGAGCAGTACTTC
v_call: TRBV9; d_call: .; clone_size: few; j_call: TRBJ1-6; cdr3_aa: CASSPQGQTINSPLHF; cdr3_nt: TGTGCCAGCAGCCCCCAAGGACAGACCATAAATTCACCCCTCCACTTT
v_call: TRBV4-3; d_call: .; clone_size: few; j_call: TRBJ1-6; cdr3_aa: CASRRGTENSPLHF; cdr3_nt: TGCGCCAGCAGACGTGGGACCGAGAATTCACCCCTCCACTTT
v_call: TRBV20-1; d_call: TRBD2; clone_size: .; j_call: TRBJ2-7; cdr3_aa: CSANPKSGVQLYEQYF; cdr3_nt: TGCAGTGCTAACCCCAAAAGCGGGGTGCAACTCTACGAGCAGTACTTC
v_call: TRBV12-3/TRBV12-4; d_call: .; clone_size: many; j_call: TRBJ2-7; cdr3_aa: CASRDRSNSYEQYF; cdr3_nt: TGTGCCAGCAGAGACAGGTCTAACTCCTACGAGCAGTACTTC
v_call: TRBV12-3/TRBV12-4; d_call: TRBD2; clone_size: .; j_call: TRBJ2-2; cdr3_aa: CASRIAGGQSGELFF; cdr3_nt: TGTGCCAGCAGAATAGCGGGAGGGCAGAGCGGGGAGCTGTTTTTT
v_call: TRBV2; d_call: TRBD1; clone_size: .; j_call: TRBJ2-1; cdr3_aa: CASSEIPGTVDNEQFF; cdr3_nt: TGTGCCAGCAGTGAAATTCCCGGGACAGTTGACAATGAGCAGTTCTTC
v_call: TRBV20-1; d_call: TRBD2; clone_size: .; j_call: TRBJ2-7; cdr3_aa: CSARGTSGRSYEQYF; cdr3_nt: TGCAGTGCTAGAGGGACTAGCGGGAGGTCCTACGAGCAGTACTTC
v_call: TRBV3-1; d_call: TRBD2; clone_size: few; j_call: TRBJ2-1; cdr3_aa: CASSQDRLAGSDEQFF; cdr3_nt: TGTGCCAGCAGCCAAGATCGACTAGCGGGGAGCGATGAGCAGTTCTTC
v_call: TRBV7-9; d_call: TRBD2; clone_size: .; j_call: TRBJ2-7; cdr3_aa: CASITTAGNSGSSYEQYF; cdr3_nt: TGTGCCAGCATAACAACAGCGGGCAACAGCGGGAGCTCCTACGAGCAGTACTTC
v_call: TRBV7-7; d_call: TRBD1; clone_size: .; j_call: TRBJ2-7; cdr3_aa: CASSPTGVEQYF; cdr3_nt: TGTGCCAGCAGTCCTACAGGGGTCGAGCAGTACTTC
v_call: TRBV4-1; d_call: .; clone_size: .; j_call: TRBJ2-7; cdr3_aa: CAGSRALAFSSYEQYF; cdr3_nt: TGCGCCGGCAGCCGAGCGTTAGCGTTCAGCTCCTACGAGCAGTACTTC
v_call: TRBV20-1; d_call: .; clone_size: .; j_call: TRBJ1-5; cdr3_aa: CSAPPTGSNQPQHF; cdr3_nt: TGCAGTGCTCCCCCCACGGGCAGCAATCAGCCCCAGCATTTT
v_call: TRBV4-1; d_call: .; clone_size: .; j_call: TRBJ2-2; cdr3_aa: CASSQDRANTGELFF; cdr3_nt: TGCGCCAGCAGCCAAGATAGGGCGAACACCGGGGAGCTGTTTTTT
v_call: TRBV4-1; d_call: .; clone_size: few; j_call: TRBJ2-4; cdr3_aa: CASSGTNIQYF; cdr3_nt: TGCGCCAGCAGCGGGACAAACATTCAGTACTTC
v_call: TRBV20-1; d_call: .; clone_size: .; j_call: TRBJ2-3; cdr3_aa: CSARGEGAWTDTQYF; cdr3_nt: TGCAGTGCTAGAGGCGAGGGAGCGTGGACAGATACGCAGTATTTT
v_call: TRBV20-1; d_call: TRBD2; clone_size: .; j_call: TRBJ2-5; cdr3_aa: CSARGLTGTSGRKTQYF; cdr3_nt: TGCAGTGCTAGGGGACTGACCGGGACTAGCGGGAGAAAGACCCAGTACTTC
v_call: TRBV10-3; d_call: .; clone_size: .; j_call: TRBJ1-5; cdr3_aa: CAISESMDQPQHF; cdr3_nt: TGTGCCATCAGTGAGTCGATGGATCAGCCCCAGCATTTT
v_call: TRBV7-6; d_call: .; clone_size: few; j_call: TRBJ1-5; cdr3_aa: CASSLGSMGTRPQHF; cdr3_nt: TGTGCCAGCAGCTTAGGGAGTATGGGAACCAGGCCCCAGCATTTT
v_call: TRBV5-1; d_call: TRBD1; clone_size: .; j_call: TRBJ2-7; cdr3_aa: CASSLWQGAGQYF; cdr3_nt: TGCGCCAGCAGCTTGTGGCAGGGGGCTGGGCAGTACTTC
v_call: TRBV29-1; d_call: .; clone_size: few; j_call: TRBJ2-7; cdr3_aa: CSVEGFRGGEQYF; cdr3_nt: TGCAGCGTTGAAGGCTTCAGGGGCGGCGAGCAGTACTTC
v_call: TRBV5-1; d_call: TRBD2; clone_size: .; j_call: TRBJ2-6; cdr3_aa: CASSLALAGETGANVLTF; cdr3_nt: TGCGCCAGCAGCTTGGCCCTAGCGGGAGAAACTGGGGCCAACGTCCTGACTTTC
v_call: TRBV7-9; d_call: TRBD2; clone_size: many; j_call: TRBJ2-3; cdr3_aa: CASSSGTSGSTDTQYF; cdr3_nt: TGCGCCAGCAGTTCCGGGACTAGCGGGAGCACAGATACGCAGTATTTT
v_call: TRBV12-3/TRBV12-4; d_call: .; clone_size: .; j_call: TRBJ2-3; cdr3_aa: CASRGTRGTDTQYF; cdr3_nt: TGTGCCAGCAGGGGCACTCGGGGCACAGATACGCAGTATTTT
v_call: TRBV28; d_call: TRBD1; clone_size: .; j_call: TRBJ2-7; cdr3_aa: CASGQTGAAYEQYF; cdr3_nt: TGTGCCAGCGGACAGACAGGGGCCGCCTACGAGCAGTACTTC
v_call: TRBV3-1; d_call: .; clone_size: .; j_call: TRBJ2-3; cdr3_aa: CASSPGYSSDGDTQYF; cdr3_nt: TGTGCCAGCAGCCCGGGATACTCTTCCGACGGAGATACGCAGTATTTT
v_call: TRBV29-1; d_call: TRBD1; clone_size: few; j_call: TRBJ2-1; cdr3_aa: CSVGTGAVDEQFF; cdr3_nt: TGCAGCGTTGGGACAGGGGCGGTCGATGAGCAGTTCTTC
v_call: TRBV4-1; d_call: .; clone_size: .; j_call: TRBJ1-4; cdr3_aa: CASSQLQRGNEKLFF; cdr3_nt: TGCGCCAGCAGCCAGTTACAGCGGGGGAATGAAAAACTGTTTTTT
v_call: TRBV29-1; d_call: .; clone_size: few; j_call: TRBJ2-5; cdr3_aa: CSVPGQRGWETQYF; cdr3_nt: TGCAGCGTCCCGGGACAGCGGGGCTGGGAGACCCAGTACTTC
v_call: TRBV5-1; d_call: TRBD2; clone_size: .; j_call: TRBJ2-1; cdr3_aa: CASSLSAGDPYNEQFF; cdr3_nt: TGCGCCAGCAGCCTTTCAGCGGGAGACCCCTACAATGAGCAGTTCTTC
v_call: TRBV12-5; d_call: .; clone_size: few; j_call: TRBJ1-5; cdr3_aa: CASGLVRGSNQPQHF; cdr3_nt: TGTGCTAGTGGTTTGGTACGGGGTAGCAATCAGCCCCAGCATTTT
v_call: TRBV29-1; d_call: .; clone_size: few; j_call: TRBJ2-5; cdr3_aa: CSVRQTHATQYF; cdr3_nt: TGCAGCGTGCGACAGACCCATGCGACCCAGTACTTC
v_call: TRBV4-2; d_call: .; clone_size: .; j_call: TRBJ1-1; cdr3_aa: CASSPGGFSAEAFF; cdr3_nt: TGTGCCAGCAGCCCGGGGGGGTTTTCGGCTGAAGCTTTCTTT